This TCR beta chain was retrieved from a study of T cell responses to AZD1222 COVID-19 vaccine. Study outcomes and limitations: Vaccine-associated CD4 TCRs ranged over spike, dominating at 160-218 and 743-854.

Assay used: immunoSEQ multiplex PCR; TCRdb lists only in-frame clones, some missing. The sample yields fewer than 70,000 clones, roughly nine tenths seen once. About this clone itself: Its antigen is undetermined.

The V end lost 1 base, the J end lost 1 base, and 7 bases lay between the germline ends. Germline V gene sequence: CDR1 KGHSH, CDR2 LQKENI. This CDR3 contains 15 residues. This chain uses TRBV18 with TRBJ2-2, with D hard to call. The sample consisted of peripheral blood, taken 28 days after the second AZD1222 dose. The clonotype comes from an adult who received the AZD1222 COVID-19 vaccine. The CDR3 sequence is CASSPLDQNTGELFF. The DNA of the CDR3 is TGTGCCAGCTCACCACTGGACCAGAACACCGGGGAGCTGTTTTTT. Filled out from reference TRBV18 and TRBJ2-2, the complete variable domain reads NAGVMQNPRHLVRRRGQEARLRCSPMKGHSHVYWYRQLPEEGLKFMVYLQKENIIDESGMPKERFSAEFPKEGPSILRIQQVVRGDSAAYFCASSPLDQNTGELFFGEGSRLTVL.